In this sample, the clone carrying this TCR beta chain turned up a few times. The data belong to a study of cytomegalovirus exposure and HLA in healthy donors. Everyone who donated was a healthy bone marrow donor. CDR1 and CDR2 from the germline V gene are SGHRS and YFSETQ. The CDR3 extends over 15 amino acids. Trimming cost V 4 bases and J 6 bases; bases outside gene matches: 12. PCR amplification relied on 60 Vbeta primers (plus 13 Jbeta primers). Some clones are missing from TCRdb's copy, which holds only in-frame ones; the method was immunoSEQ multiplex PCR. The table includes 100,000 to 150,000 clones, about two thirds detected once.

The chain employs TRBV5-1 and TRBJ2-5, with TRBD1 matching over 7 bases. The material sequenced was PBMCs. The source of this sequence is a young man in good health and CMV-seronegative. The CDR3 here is CASSPDRTVQQTQYF. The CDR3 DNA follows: TGCGCCAGCAGCCCGGACAGGACGGTACAACAGACCCAGTACTTC.